This TCR beta chain stems from a study of cytomegalovirus exposure and HLA in healthy donors. The study's findings and limits: A later analysis showed HLA-associated TCR beta chains outstripping equally common others in clonal expansion. The analysis excluded some indistinguishable V segments, including TRBV6-2 and TRBV6-3.

The germline V gene encodes CDR1 MNHEY and CDR2 SMNVEV (reference sequence). The CDR3 loop spans 14 amino acids. V gave up 6 bases and J gave up 4 bases, with 15 bases separating them. Primers: 60 Vbeta forward and 13 Jbeta reverse. TCRdb's copy holds only in-frame clones and misses some; the assay was immunoSEQ multiplex PCR. This sample has around 110,000 clones; around 72% occur once, and the top ten carry 14%. Concerning this clone: Its antigen is not known.

This TCR was recovered from a woman between 35 and 50 years old in good health and CMV-seropositive. Specimen: PBMCs. The J gene is TRBJ2-5, the V gene TRBV27; D remains unclear. CDR3 residues: CASSPTSSGETQYF. CDR3 coding DNA: TGTGCCAGCAGCCCGACGAGTTCGGGAGAGACCCAGTACTTC.